The 12 T cell receptor beta chains reported below all come from one sample, sequenced in a study of control samples from healthy donors and cancer patients. This table comes from immunoSEQ multiplex PCR, and its TCRdb copy is limited to in-frame clones, with some not included. The table has 55,000 to 65,000 clones, approximately 89% seen once; the top ten hold about 13%. Sequenced: PBMCs. The source of these receptors is a woman aged 55-70 years with lung cancer.

The chain uses TRBV7-3 and TRBJ2-2; possibly TRBD1 for D (6 bases). The CDR3 runs to 16 residues. Germline V gives CDR1 SGHTA, CDR2 FQGTGA. V was pared by 0 bases and J by 2 bases, with 10 bases between. The CDR3 reads CASSLTGQTNTGELFF. DNA for the CDR3: TGTGCCAGCAGCTTAACAGGACAGACTAACACCGGGGAGCTGTTTTTT.

CDR3 sequence: CASSMVGNQPQHF. CDR3 DNA sequence: TGCGCCAGCAGTATGGTTGGCAATCAGCCCCAGCATTTT. The chain has TRBV10-1 and TRBJ1-5; D not certain. The CDR3 is made up of 13 amino acids. The germline gives CDR1 WNHNN, CDR2 SYGVQD (reference sequence). V gave up 5 bases and J gave up 2 bases, with 7 bases separating them.

The rearrangement links TRBV28 to TRBJ2-7; D is uncertain. V dropped 4 bases and J dropped 0 bases, with 7 bases sitting between them. Per germline, CDR1 MDHEN and CDR2 SYDVKM. CDR3 size: 13 residues. The CDR3: CASSSRSSYEQYF. CDR3 DNA: TGTGCCAGCAGTTCAAGGAGCTCCTACGAGCAGTACTTC.

V and J are TRBV5-1 and TRBJ2-1; 14 nucleotides match TRBD2. J lost 16 bases, V lost 0 bases, and 6 bases had no gene match. This CDR3 spans 14 amino acids. The germline gives CDR1 SGHRS, CDR2 YFSETQ. CDR3: CASSLGLAGGLNFF. CDR3 nucleotides: TGCGCCAGCAGCTTGGGACTAGCGGGAGGGCTCAACTTCTTC.

The J gene is TRBJ2-3, the V gene TRBV24-1; 9 bases line up with TRBD1. Germline assignment: CDR1 KGHDR and CDR2 SFDVKD. The CDR3 has 15 amino acids. After removal of 6 bases from V and 0 bases from J, the junction contained 3 bases not matched to a gene. The CDR3 DNA reads as TGTGCCACCAGTTTGGGACAGGGAAGCACAGATACGCAGTATTTT. The encoded protein is CATSLGQGSTDTQYF.

J is TRBJ2-3 and V is TRBV30; 8 nucleotides agree with TRBD1. CDR1 and CDR2 from the germline V gene are GTSNPN and SVGIG (reference sequence). The CDR3 extends over 14 amino acids. With 6 bases clipped from V and 1 base from J, the junction kept 6 bases outside the gene matches. The CDR3 coding sequence is TGTGCCTGCCAGGACAGGGAACGCACAGATACGCAGTATTTT. It encodes CACQDRERTDTQYF.

This chain uses TRBV11-2 with TRBJ2-1; D gene unclear. V was trimmed by 2 bases and J by 8 bases, leaving 10 bases between them. There are 13 residues in the CDR3. Germline lookup yields CDR1 SGHAT and CDR2 FQNNGV. This CDR3 reads CASSLLGKYEQFF. The CDR3 nucleotides read TGTGCCAGCAGCTTACTAGGGAAGTATGAGCAGTTCTTC.

The sample holds one count of this clone. This rearrangement joins TRBV4-2 to TRBJ2-2, with D perhaps matching TRBD1 (6 bases). V lost 4 bases and J 4 bases, leaving 13 bases between the germline ends. This CDR3 is 15 amino acids long. Germline loops: CDR1 LGHNA, CDR2 YNFKEQ. CDR3 bases: TGTGCCAGCAGCCCACAGGGTTTGATCACCGGGGAGCTGTTTTTT. Translated: CASSPQGLITGELFF.

This clone is a singleton in its sample. The V and J genes are TRBV10-3 and TRBJ1-5, with 9 bases matching TRBD1. The V gene end was trimmed by 6 bases and the J gene end by 6 bases; junction bases not matched to a gene: 12. The CDR3 is 16 amino acids. Germline loops: CDR1 ENHRY, CDR2 SYGVKD. CDR3 sequence reads: CAISDEPGQGSQPQHF. CDR3 in DNA: TGTGCCATCAGCGATGAACCGGGACAGGGAAGTCAGCCCCAGCATTTT.

V is TRBV18 and J is TRBJ2-7; 9 bases agree with TRBD2. Per germline, CDR1 KGHSH and CDR2 LQKENI. V gave up 0 bases and J gave up 3 bases; unmatched junction bases: 3. The length of the CDR3 is 15 residues. The CDR3 coding sequence is TGTGCCAGCTCACCACCGCGGGAGGGCCACTACGAGCAGTACTTC. Residues: CASSPPREGHYEQYF.

The chain uses TRBV5-1 and TRBJ1-3; D perhaps matches TRBD1 (6 bases). The CDR3 loop spans 15 amino acids. Trimming removed 1 base at V and 1 base at J, with 9 bases between. CDR1 SGHRS and CDR2 YFSETQ come from the germline V gene. The CDR3 here is CASSLTGTSGNTIYF. CDR3 DNA: TGCGCCAGCAGCTTGACAGGGACATCTGGAAACACCATATATTTT. The full variable domain, with the rest looked up from reference TRBV5-1 and TRBJ1-3, is KAGVTQTPRYLIKTRGQQVTLSCSPISGHRSVSWYQQTPGQGLQFLFEYFSETQRNKGNFPGRFSGRQFSNSRSEMNVSTLELGDSALYLCASSLTGTSGNTIYFGEGSWLTVV.

The CDR3 bases are TGTGCCAGCAACTACGGGCGCCATGAAAAACTGTTTTTT. Translation gives CASNYGRHEKLFF. The chain links TRBV6-5 to TRBJ1-4; no reliable D call. V was shortened by 7 bases and J by 6 bases, with 12 bases between the two germline ends. The CDR3 extends over 13 amino acids. Germline V gene lookup returns CDR1 MNHEY and CDR2 SVGAGI.